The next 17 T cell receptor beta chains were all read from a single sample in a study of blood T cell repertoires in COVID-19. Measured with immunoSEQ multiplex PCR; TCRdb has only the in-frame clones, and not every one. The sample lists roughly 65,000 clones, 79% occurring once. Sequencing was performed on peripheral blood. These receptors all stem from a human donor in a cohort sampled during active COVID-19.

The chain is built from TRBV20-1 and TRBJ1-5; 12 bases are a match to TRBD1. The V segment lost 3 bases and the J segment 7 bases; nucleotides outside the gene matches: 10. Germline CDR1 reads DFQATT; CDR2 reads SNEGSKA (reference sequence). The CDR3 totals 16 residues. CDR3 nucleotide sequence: TGCAGTGCTAGTCCATGGGACAGGGGGCAGGGACAGCCCCAGCATTTT. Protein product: CSASPWDRGQGQPQHF.

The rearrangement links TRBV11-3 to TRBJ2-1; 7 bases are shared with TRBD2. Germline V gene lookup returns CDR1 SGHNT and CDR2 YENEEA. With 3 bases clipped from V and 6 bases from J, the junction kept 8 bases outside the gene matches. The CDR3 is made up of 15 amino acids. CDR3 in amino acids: CASSLGASGLNEQFF. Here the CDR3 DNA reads TGTGCCAGCAGCTTGGGAGCTAGCGGACTCAATGAGCAGTTCTTC.

The CDR3 spells CASIKTEKYNSPLHF. CDR3 in DNA: TGTGCCAGCATTAAGACAGAAAAATATAATTCACCCCTCCACTTT. The chain carries TRBV2 and TRBJ1-6, with D possibly TRBD1 on 5 matching bases. V was cut by 7 bases and J by 4 bases, with 14 bases left in between. CDR3 size: 15 residues. CDR1 SNHLY and CDR2 FYNNEI come from the germline V gene.

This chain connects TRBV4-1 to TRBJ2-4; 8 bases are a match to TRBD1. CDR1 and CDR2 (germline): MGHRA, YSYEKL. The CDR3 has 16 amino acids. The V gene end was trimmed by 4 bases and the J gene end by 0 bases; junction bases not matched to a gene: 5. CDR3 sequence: CASSRGTGLAKNIQYF. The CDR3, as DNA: TGCGCCAGCAGCCGGGGGACAGGACTAGCCAAAAACATTCAGTACTTC.

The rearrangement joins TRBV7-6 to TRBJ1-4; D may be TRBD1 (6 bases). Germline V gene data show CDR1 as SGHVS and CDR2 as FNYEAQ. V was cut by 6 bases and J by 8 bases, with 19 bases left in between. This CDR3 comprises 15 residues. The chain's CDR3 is CASSSSGTRREKLFF. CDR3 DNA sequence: TGTGCCAGCAGTTCTTCCGGGACAAGACGGGAAAAACTGTTTTTT.

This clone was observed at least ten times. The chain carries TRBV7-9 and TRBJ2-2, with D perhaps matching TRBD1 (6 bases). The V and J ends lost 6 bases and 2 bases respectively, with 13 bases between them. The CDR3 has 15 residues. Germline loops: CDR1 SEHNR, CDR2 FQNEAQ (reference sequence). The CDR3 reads CASSFWTVNTGELFF. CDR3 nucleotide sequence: TGTGCCAGCAGTTTCTGGACAGTTAACACCGGGGAGCTGTTTTTT.

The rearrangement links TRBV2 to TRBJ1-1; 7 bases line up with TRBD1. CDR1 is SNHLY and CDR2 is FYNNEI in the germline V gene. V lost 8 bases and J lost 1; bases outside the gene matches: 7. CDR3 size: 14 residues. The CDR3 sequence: CASSNRGRNTEAFF. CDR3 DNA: TGTGCCAGCTCAAATAGGGGGCGGAACACTGAAGCTTTCTTT. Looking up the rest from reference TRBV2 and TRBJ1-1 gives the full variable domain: EPEVTQTPSHQVTQMGQEVILRCVPISNHLYFYWYRQILGQKVEFLVSFYNNEISEKSEIFDDQFSVERPDGSNFTLKIRSTKLEDSAMYFCASSNRGRNTEAFFGQGTRLTVV.

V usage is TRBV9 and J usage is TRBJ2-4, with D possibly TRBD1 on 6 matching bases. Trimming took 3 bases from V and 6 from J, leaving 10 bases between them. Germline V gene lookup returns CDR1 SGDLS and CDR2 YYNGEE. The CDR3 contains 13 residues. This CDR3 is CASSGPQGNIQYF. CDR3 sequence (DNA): TGTGCCAGCAGCGGACCACAGGGAAACATTCAGTACTTC.

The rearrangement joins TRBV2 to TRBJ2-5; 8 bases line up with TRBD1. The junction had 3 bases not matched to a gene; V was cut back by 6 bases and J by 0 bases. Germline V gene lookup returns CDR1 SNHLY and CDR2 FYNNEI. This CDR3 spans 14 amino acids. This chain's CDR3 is CASRRQGNQETQYF. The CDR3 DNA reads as TGTGCCAGCAGAAGACAGGGGAACCAAGAGACCCAGTACTTC.

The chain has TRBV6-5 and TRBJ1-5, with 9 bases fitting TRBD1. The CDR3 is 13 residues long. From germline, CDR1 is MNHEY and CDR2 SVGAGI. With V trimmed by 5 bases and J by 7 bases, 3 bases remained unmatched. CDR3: CASSRTGEQPQHF. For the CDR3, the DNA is TGTGCCAGCAGTCGGACAGGGGAACAGCCCCAGCATTTT.

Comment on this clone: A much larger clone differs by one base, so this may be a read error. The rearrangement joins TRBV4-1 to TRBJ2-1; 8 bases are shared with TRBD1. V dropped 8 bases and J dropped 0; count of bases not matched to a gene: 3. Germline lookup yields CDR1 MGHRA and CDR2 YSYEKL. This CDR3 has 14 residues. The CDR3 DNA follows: TGCGCCAGCTCGGACAGGGTCTCCTACAATGAGCAGTTCTTC. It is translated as CASSDRVSYNEQFF.

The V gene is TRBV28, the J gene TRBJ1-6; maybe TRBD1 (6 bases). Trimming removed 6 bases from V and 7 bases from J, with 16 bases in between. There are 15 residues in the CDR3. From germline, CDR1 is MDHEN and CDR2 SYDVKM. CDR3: CASSKQGVRNSPLHF. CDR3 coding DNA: TGTGCCAGCAGCAAACAGGGTGTGCGAAATTCACCCCTCCACTTT. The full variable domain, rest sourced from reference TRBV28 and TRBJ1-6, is DVKVTQSSRYLVKRTGEKVFLECVQDMDHENMFWYRQDPGLGLRLIYFSYDVKMKEKGDIPEGYSVSREKKERFSLILESASTNQTSMYLCASSKQGVRNSPLHFGNGTRLTVT.

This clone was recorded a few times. CDR3 nucleotide sequence: TGCGCCAGCAGCTTGGGGGCTCAGGGCGATGGCTACACCTTC. Its translation: CASSLGAQGDGYTF. The rearrangement uses TRBV5-1 and TRBJ1-2, with a tentative D call TRBD1 (5 bases). Germline V gives CDR1 SGHRS, CDR2 YFSETQ. The CDR3 is made up of 14 amino acids. V was trimmed by 0 bases and J by 6 bases, leaving 12 bases between them.

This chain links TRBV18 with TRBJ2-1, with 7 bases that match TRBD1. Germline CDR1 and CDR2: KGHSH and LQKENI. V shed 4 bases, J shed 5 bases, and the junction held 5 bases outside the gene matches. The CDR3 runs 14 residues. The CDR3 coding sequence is TGTGCCAGCTCACTCAGACAGGGCGACAATGAGCAGTTCTTC. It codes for CASSLRQGDNEQFF.

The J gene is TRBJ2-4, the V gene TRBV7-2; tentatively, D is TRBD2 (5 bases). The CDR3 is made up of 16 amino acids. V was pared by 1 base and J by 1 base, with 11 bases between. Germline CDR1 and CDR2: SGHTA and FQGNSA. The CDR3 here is CASSLVGEGAKNIQYF. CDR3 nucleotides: TGTGCCAGCAGCTTAGTGGGAGAAGGGGCCAAAAACATTCAGTACTTC.

CDR3 sequence reads: CASIGLENTGELFF. The CDR3 DNA is TGTGCCAGCATCGGACTGGAGAACACCGGGGAGCTGTTTTTT. The V gene is TRBV2, the J gene TRBJ2-2; maybe TRBD2 (5 bases). The V gene lost 7 bases and the J gene lost 1 base, with 10 bases spanning the gap. The germline V gene encodes CDR1 SNHLY and CDR2 FYNNEI. The CDR3 length is 14 residues. Together with reference TRBV2 and TRBJ2-2, the CDR3 gives the full variable domain: EPEVTQTPSHQVTQMGQEVILRCVPISNHLYFYWYRQILGQKVEFLVSFYNNEISEKSEIFDDQFSVERPDGSNFTLKIRSTKLEDSAMYFCASIGLENTGELFFGEGSRLTVL.

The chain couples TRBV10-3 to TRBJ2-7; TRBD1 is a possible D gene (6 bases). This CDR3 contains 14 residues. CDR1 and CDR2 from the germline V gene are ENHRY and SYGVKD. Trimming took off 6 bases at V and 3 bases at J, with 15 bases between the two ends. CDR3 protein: CAIRPGTNHYEQYF. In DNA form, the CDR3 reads TGTGCCATCAGGCCCGGGACAAATCACTACGAGCAGTACTTC.